This T cell receptor beta chain was found in a study of OX40 agonist ivuxolimab in advanced cancers. Whole-study context: Those treated in dose escalation had hepatocellular carcinoma, melanoma, renal cell cancer or head and neck cancer. The dose-escalation cohort was over 65% male, with a mean age of about 56 years, ranging about 23 to 90.

On this clone itself: Its target is not known.

Study-wide results and caveats: CD8+ T cells showed, on average, more clonal expansion than CD4+ cells.

TCRdb keeps only in-frame clones here, not all; method: immunoSEQ multiplex PCR. The sample includes about 40,000 clones, approximately 82% of them seen just once. The sequence was obtained from an adult with an advanced solid tumor such as melanoma, head and neck, liver or kidney cancer. This specimen was CD4+ or CD8+ T cells sorted from blood, taken in a trial of the OX40 agonist ivuxolimab.

The CDR3: CASSSGTTERYNEQFF. The DNA for the CDR3 is TGTGCCAGCAGCTCCGGGACTACTGAGAGGTACAATGAGCAGTTCTTC. The genes are TRBV9 and TRBJ2-1, with TRBD2 identical over 7 bases. J gave up 4 bases and V 4 bases, and 11 bases lay outside the gene matches. Germline V gives CDR1 SGDLS, CDR2 YYNGEE. The CDR3 consists of 16 residues.